This T cell receptor beta chain emerged from a study of CD8+ T cells in alopecia areata. For the study at large: Female C3H/HeJ mice aged 7-10 weeks received skin from spontaneously alopecic C3H/HeJ graft donors aged roughly 6-12 months.

Study-wide results and limits: Compared with mice, patients displayed less clear TCR sharing, possibly for HLA-related reasons. There were also resident alphabeta T cells of normal skin sequenced in scalp samples. Lesional scalp displayed greater clonality than normal scalp, most notably in alopecia totalis/universalis.

This CDR3 spans 14 amino acids. Per germline, CDR1 FNHDT and CDR2 SITEND (reference sequence). This clone was seen a few times. Antigen specificity is unknown. The listed genes are named as in mouse. The read terminates 4 residues ahead of where the CDR3 ends, so the germline J gene completes it. Following RNA extraction, reverse transcription yielded cDNA that acted as the sequencing template. Sequencing was performed with immunoSEQ multiplex PCR; in TCRdb, only in-frame clones are kept and a portion is missing. There are about 270,000 clones in the sample, none observed a single time. Sorting relied on CD4, CD8alpha, NKG2D, NKG2ACE and other markers applied to pooled cutaneous lymph node cells.

The TCR sequence derives from a C3H/HeJ mouse with alopecia areata. Strain haplotype (MHC): H2-k. The chain uses TRBV19 and TRBJ2-7; 7 nucleotides line up with TRBD1. Sequencing was carried out using CD4+ T cells sorted from a lymph node. The DNA read from the CDR3 is TGTGCCAGCAGTATCCCGGGACAGAAATAT. The encoded protein is CASSIPGQKY. In full, the CDR3 reads CASSIPGQKYEQYF.